Listed below are T cell receptor beta chains from one sample, sequenced in a study of blood T cell repertoires in COVID-19. TCRdb's table, derived via immunoSEQ multiplex PCR, lists solely in-frame clones and lacks some. The sample has 72,000 or so clones; around 90% are singletons. Sequences were obtained from peripheral blood. These receptors were taken from a woman over 75 with acute or convalescent COVID-19. CDR3s include the opening cysteine and the closing phenylalanine or tryptophan. A D gene is named only where the DNA matches it firmly. Clone size is shown for a subset of rows, as once, few, many or a class of expanded clone.

clone_size,v_call,j_call,d_call,cdr3_aa,cdr3_nt
-,TRBV12-3/TRBV12-4,TRBJ1-5,-,CASSLQDQPQHF,TGTGCCAGCAGTTTACAGGATCAGCCCCAGCATTTT
-,TRBV2,TRBJ2-1,-,CASSDQGSSYNEQFF,TGTGCCAGCAGTGACCAGGGAAGCTCCTACAATGAGCAGTTCTTC
once,TRBV5-1,TRBJ1-2,-,CASSLDPGSDGYTF,TGCGCCAGCAGCTTGGATCCGGGGTCGGATGGCTACACCTTC
-,TRBV12-3/TRBV12-4,TRBJ2-1,-,CASSFWSEQFF,TGTGCCAGCAGTTTTTGGAGTGAGCAGTTCTTC
-,TRBV11-2,TRBJ2-7,TRBD1,CASSLAGTGANEQYF,TGTGCCAGCAGCTTAGCCGGGACAGGGGCCAACGAGCAGTACTTC
once,TRBV27,TRBJ1-2,TRBD1,CASSPARDRGKINYGYTF,TGTGCCAGCAGTCCTGCCCGGGACAGGGGGAAAATCAACTATGGCTACACCTTC
-,TRBV28,TRBJ2-1,TRBD2,CASVRTSGRGFDEQFF,TGTGCCAGCGTTAGGACTAGCGGGAGAGGGTTCGATGAGCAGTTCTTC
-,TRBV4-1,TRBJ2-3,TRBD1,CASSTTGGSSTDTQYF,TGCGCCAGCAGCACCACAGGGGGCTCTAGCACAGATACGCAGTATTTT
-,TRBV2,TRBJ1-2,TRBD1,CASSFVTGANYGYTF,TGTGCCAGCAGTTTTGTAACAGGGGCTAACTATGGCTACACCTTC
-,TRBV30,TRBJ2-1,TRBD2,CAWSEIRASGLDEQFF,TGTGCCTGGAGTGAAATTAGGGCTAGCGGGCTCGATGAGCAGTTCTTC
few,TRBV4-2,TRBJ2-3,TRBD2,CASSQDLAGLSTDTQYF,TGTGCCAGCAGCCAGGACCTAGCGGGACTTAGCACAGATACGCAGTATTTT
few,TRBV5-1,TRBJ1-1,TRBD1,CASSNRDRGTYTEAFF,TGCGCCAGCAGCAATCGGGACAGGGGCACCTACACTGAAGCTTTCTTT
-,TRBV28,TRBJ2-3,-,CASSPPLISTDTQYF,TGTGCCAGCTCCCCACCACTAATTAGCACAGATACGCAGTATTTT
-,TRBV3-1/TRBV3-2,TRBJ2-1,TRBD2,CASSPMGLAGNEQFF,TGTGCCAGCAGCCCCATGGGACTAGCGGGGAATGAGCAGTTCTTC
-,TRBV28,TRBJ1-4,TRBD1,CASSRTGQGNEKLFF,TGTGCCAGCAGTAGGACCGGACAGGGGAATGAAAAACTGTTTTTT
-,TRBV7-9,TRBJ2-5,TRBD1,CASSSYTGGEETQYF,TGTGCCAGCAGCTCCTATACAGGGGGTGAAGAGACCCAGTACTTC
-,TRBV4-3,TRBJ2-3,TRBD2,CASSHTIAGGRDTQYF,TGCGCCAGCAGCCATACTATAGCGGGGGGCAGAGATACGCAGTATTTT
-,TRBV5-1,TRBJ2-5,TRBD1,CASSKPTGGSETQYF,TGCGCCAGCAGTAAGCCGACAGGGGGTAGCGAGACCCAGTACTTC
-,TRBV28,TRBJ2-7,-,CASSPQGPGLREQYF,TGTGCCAGCAGTCCACAGGGACCGGGGTTGAGGGAGCAGTACTTC
-,TRBV24-1,TRBJ1-5,TRBD1,CATSAQGQGNQPQHF,TGTGCCACCAGTGCACAGGGACAGGGCAATCAGCCCCAGCATTTT
-,TRBV19,TRBJ1-5,-,CASSIVQSNQPQHF,TGTGCCAGTAGTATAGTACAGAGCAATCAGCCCCAGCATTTT
-,TRBV7-2,TRBJ1-2,-,CASSLLSGVGYGYTF,TGTGCCAGCAGCTTATTGAGCGGGGTCGGATATGGCTACACCTTC
-,TRBV12-3/TRBV12-4,TRBJ1-1,-,CASSLQGTTEAFF,TGTGCCAGCAGTTTACAGGGGACCACTGAAGCTTTCTTT